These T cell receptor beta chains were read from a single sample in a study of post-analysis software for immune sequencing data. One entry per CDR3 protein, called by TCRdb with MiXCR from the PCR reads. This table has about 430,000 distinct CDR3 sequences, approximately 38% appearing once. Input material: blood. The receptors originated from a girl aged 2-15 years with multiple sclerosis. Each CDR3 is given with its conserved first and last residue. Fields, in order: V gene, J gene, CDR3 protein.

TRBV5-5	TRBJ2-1	CASSHGTGMGSYNEQFF
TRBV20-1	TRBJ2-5	CSARGGDRQETQYF
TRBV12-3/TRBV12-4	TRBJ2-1	CASSSGVSTYNEQFF
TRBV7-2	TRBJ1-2	CAIYSWTGNNYGYTF
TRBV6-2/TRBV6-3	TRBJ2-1	CASSYIGGLNEQFF
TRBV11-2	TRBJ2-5	CASSRMTGSGTQYF
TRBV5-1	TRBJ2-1	CASSLDRSGGHNEQFF
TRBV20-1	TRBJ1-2	CSARGTETNYGYTF
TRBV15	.	CATSRRGAAKNIQYF
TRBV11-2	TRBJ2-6	CASSLDLQGATGANVLTF
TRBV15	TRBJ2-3	CATSTGLAGGITDTQYF
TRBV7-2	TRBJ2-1	CASSLRNRDEQFF
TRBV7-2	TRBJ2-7	CASTHDGRGRPGEQYF
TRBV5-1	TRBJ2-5	CASRKLQGARKETQYF
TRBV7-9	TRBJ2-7	CASSSKSDRRGHYEQYF
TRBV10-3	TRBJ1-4	CAISDAAGRQLFF
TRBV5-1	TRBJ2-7	CASSLMGAPHEQYF
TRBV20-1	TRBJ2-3	CSALSSGGSTDTQYF
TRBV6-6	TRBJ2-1	CASRPGTSGYNEQFF
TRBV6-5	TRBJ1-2	CASNQIARGQARGYTF
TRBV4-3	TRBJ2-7	CASSQESRSGFLYEQYF
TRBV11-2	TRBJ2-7	CASSLFGLPSYEQYF
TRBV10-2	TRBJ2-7	CASSESEASGGAGFYEQYF
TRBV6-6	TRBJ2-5	CASSKPGTNQETQYF
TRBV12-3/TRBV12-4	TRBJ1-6	CASSLMDRANNSPLHF
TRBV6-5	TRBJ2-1	CASRLTRYNEQFF
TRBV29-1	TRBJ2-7	CSVELGRGAVAYEQYF
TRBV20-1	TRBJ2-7	CSARGRRDSPYEQYF
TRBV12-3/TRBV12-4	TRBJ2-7	CASSLADRALEQYF
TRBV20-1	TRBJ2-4	CSARDDGRENIQYF
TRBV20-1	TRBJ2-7	CSARERWNRGPQRLITYEQYF
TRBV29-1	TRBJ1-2	CSVGTLRGYGYTF
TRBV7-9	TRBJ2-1	CASRTPPDRVGGVSYNEQFF
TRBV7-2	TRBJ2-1	CASSLGAGSSYNEQFF
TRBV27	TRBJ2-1	CASRTSGRSNEQFF
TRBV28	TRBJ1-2	CASRSDIAGRYGYTF
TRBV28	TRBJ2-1	CASSLPDERGRGKFF
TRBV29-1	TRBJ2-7	CSVSPGADGNYEQYF
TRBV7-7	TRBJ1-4	CASSQQGVGEKLFF
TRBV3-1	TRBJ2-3	CASSQAIPFADSTDTQYF
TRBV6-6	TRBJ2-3	CASRREGGPDTQYF
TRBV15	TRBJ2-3	CATSKAGGTQYF
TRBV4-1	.	CASSQTSGNYEQYF
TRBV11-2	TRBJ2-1	CADSQDNEQFF
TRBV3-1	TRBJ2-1	CASSQESFYGGEQFF
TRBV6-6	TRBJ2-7	CASSYPGLGYEQYF
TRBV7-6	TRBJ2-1	CASSLVGGGANEQFF
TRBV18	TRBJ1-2	CASSPLISRGEDGYTF
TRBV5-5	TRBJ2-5	CASSLTGVRTQYF
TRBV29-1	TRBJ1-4	CSVRSLDDATNEKLFF
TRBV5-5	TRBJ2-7	CASSFDPELAGVPSEQYF